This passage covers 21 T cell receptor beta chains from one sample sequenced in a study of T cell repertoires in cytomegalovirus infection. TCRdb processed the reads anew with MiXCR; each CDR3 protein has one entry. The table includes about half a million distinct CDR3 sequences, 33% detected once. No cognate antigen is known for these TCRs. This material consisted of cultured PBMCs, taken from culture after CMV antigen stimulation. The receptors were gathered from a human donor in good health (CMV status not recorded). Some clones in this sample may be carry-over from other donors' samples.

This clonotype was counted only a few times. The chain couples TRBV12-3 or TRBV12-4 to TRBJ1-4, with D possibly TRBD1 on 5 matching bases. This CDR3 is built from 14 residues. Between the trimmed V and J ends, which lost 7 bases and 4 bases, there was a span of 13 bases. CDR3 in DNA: TGTGCCAGCACCCTAGGGACGGGTAATGAAAAACTGTTTTTT. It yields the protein CASTLGTGNEKLFF.

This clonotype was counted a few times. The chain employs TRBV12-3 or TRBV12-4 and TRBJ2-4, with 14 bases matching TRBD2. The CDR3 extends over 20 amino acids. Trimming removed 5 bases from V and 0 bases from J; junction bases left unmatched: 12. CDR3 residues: CASSKLLTSGRELAKNIQYF. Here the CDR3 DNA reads TGTGCCAGCAGTAAACTATTGACTAGCGGGAGGGAACTAGCCAAAAACATTCAGTACTTC.

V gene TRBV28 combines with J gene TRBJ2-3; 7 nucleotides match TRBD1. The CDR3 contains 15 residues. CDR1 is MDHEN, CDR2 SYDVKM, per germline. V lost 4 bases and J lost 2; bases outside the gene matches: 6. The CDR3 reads CASSSQGDPTDTQYF. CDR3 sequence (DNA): TGTGCCAGCAGTTCCCAGGGGGACCCCACAGATACGCAGTATTTT.

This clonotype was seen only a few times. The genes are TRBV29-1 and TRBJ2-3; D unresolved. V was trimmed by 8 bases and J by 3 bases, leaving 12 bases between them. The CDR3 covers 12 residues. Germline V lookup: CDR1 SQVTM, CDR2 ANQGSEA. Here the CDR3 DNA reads TGCAGCCCGTCGGGTTTGACAGATACGCAGTATTTT. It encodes CSPSGLTDTQYF.

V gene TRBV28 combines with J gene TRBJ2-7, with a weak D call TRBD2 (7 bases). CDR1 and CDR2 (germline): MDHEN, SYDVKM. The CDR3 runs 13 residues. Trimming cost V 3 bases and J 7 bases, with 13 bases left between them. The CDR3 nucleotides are TGTGCCAGCAGTTTTCGGGGGGCCGGTGAGCAGTACTTC. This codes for CASSFRGAGEQYF.

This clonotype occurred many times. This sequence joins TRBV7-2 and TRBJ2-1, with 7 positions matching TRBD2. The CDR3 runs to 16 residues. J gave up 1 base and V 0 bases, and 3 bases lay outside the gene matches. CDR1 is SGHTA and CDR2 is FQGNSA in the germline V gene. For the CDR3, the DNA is TGTGCCAGCAGCTTAGCGGGAGGGTTTTCCTACAATGAGCAGTTCTTC. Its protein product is CASSLAGGFSYNEQFF.

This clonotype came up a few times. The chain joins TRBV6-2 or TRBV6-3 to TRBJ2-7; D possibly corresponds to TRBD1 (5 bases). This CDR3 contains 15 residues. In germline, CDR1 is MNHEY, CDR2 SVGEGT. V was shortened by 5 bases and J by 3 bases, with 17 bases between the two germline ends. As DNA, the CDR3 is TGTGCCAGCAGTCGAGACAGTTGGTATCGCTACGAGCAGTACGTC. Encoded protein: CASSRDSWYRYEQYV.

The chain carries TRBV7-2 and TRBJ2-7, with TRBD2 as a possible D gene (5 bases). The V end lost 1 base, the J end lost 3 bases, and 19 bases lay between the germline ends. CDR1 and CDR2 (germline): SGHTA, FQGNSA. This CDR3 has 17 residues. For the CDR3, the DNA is TGTGCCAGCAGCTTAGGTTATTATTTTGGACTCCGCTACGAGCAGTACTTC. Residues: CASSLGYYFGLRYEQYF.

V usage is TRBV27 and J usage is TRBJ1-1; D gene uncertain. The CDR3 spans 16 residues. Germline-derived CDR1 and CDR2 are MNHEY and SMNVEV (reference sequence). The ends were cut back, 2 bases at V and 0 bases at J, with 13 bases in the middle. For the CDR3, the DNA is TGTGCCAGCAGTTTAAGGGTCTGGAGGATGAACACTGAAGCTTTCTTT. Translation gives CASSLRVWRMNTEAFF.

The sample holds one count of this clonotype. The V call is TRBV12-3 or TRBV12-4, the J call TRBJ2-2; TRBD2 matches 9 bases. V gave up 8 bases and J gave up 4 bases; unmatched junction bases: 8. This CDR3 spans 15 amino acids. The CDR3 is CASRAVLAGTGELFF. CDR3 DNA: TGTGCCAGCCGAGCTGTACTAGCGGGCACCGGGGAGCTGTTTTTT.

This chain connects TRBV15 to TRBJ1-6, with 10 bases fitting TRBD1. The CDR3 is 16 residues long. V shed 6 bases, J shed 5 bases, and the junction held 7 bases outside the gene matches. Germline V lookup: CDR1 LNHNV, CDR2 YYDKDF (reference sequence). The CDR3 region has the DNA TGTGCCACCAGAGGTGGACAGGGGGAGAATAATTCACCCCTCCACTTT. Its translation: CATRGGQGENNSPLHF.

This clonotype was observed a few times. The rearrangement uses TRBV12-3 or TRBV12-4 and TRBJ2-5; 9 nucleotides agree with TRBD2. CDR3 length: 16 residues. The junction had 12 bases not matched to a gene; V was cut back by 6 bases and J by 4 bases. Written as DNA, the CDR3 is TGTGCCAGCAGGGGTAGCGGGAGAATGGAAGGAGAGACCCAGTACTTC. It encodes CASRGSGRMEGETQYF.

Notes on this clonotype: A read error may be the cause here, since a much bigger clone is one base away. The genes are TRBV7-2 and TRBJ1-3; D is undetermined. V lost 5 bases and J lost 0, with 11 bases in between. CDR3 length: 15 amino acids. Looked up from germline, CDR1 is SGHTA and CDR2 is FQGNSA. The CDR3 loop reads CASSPVRSSGNTIYF. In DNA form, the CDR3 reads TGTGCCAGCAGCCCGGTCAGGTCCTCTGGAAACACCATATATTTT.

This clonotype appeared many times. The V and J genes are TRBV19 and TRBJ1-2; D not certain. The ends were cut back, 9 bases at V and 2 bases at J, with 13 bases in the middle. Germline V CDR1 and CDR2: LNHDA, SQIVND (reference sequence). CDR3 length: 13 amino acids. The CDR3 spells CASTQTVNYGYTF. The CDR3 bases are TGTGCCAGCACCCAGACGGTGAACTATGGCTACACCTTC.

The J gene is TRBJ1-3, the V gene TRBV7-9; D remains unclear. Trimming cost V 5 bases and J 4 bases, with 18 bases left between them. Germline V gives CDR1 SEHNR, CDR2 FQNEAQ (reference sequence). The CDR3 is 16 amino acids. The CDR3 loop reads CASSPKGGYDGNTIYF. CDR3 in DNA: TGTGCCAGCAGCCCCAAAGGAGGGTATGACGGAAACACCATATATTTT. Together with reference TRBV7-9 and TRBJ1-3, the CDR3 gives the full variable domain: DTGVSQNPRHKITKRGQNVTFRCDPISEHNRLYWYRQTLGQGPEFLTYFQNEAQLEKSRLLSDRFSAERPKGSFSTLEIQRTEQGDSAMYLCASSPKGGYDGNTIYFGEGSWLTVV.

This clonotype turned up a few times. Here the CDR3 DNA reads TGCAGCGTTTACCCGGGAGGGATCAATGAGCAGTTCTTC. Protein product: CSVYPGGINEQFF. The genes are TRBV29-1 and TRBJ2-1, with 8 bases matching TRBD2. The germline V gene encodes CDR1 SQVTM and CDR2 ANQGSEA. The ends lost 5 bases at V and 6 bases at J; junction bases unmatched: 6. The CDR3 is 13 residues long.

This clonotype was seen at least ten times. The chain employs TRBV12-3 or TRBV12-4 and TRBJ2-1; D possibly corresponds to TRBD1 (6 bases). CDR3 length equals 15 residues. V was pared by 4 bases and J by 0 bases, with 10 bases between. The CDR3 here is CASSSGQFSYNEQFF. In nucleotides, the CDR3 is TGTGCCAGCAGTTCAGGACAGTTCTCCTACAATGAGCAGTTCTTC.

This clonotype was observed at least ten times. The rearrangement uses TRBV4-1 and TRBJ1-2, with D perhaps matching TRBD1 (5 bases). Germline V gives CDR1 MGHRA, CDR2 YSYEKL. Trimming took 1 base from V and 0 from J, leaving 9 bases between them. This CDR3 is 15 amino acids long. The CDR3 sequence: CASSQVQGANYGYTF. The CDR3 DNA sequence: TGCGCCAGCAGCCAAGTTCAGGGAGCTAACTATGGCTACACCTTC.

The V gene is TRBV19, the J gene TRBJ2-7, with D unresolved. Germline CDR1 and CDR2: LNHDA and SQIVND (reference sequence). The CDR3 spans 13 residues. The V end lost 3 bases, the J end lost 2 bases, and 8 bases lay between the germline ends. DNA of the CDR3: TGTGCCAGTAGTATGACCAAAGCCTACGAGCAGTACTTC. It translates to CASSMTKAYEQYF.

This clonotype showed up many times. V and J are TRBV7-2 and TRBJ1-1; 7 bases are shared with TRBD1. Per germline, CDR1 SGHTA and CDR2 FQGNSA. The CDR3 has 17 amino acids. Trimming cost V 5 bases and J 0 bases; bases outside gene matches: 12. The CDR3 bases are TGTGCCAGCAGCCCAGCCAGGGGGATGCCGTTGAACACTGAAGCTTTCTTT. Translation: CASSPARGMPLNTEAFF. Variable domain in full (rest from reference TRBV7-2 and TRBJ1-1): GAGVSQSPSNKVTEKGKDVELRCDPISGHTALYWYRQSLGQGLEFLIYFQGNSAPDKSGLPSDRFSAERTGGSVSTLTIQRTQQEDSAVYLCASSPARGMPLNTEAFFGQGTRLTVV.

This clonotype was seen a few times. The CDR3 region has the DNA TGTGCCAGTAGTATCCTATCAACAGGGGGCTACTACAATGAGCAGTTCTTC. This codes for CASSILSTGGYYNEQFF. This chain uses TRBV19 with TRBJ2-1; 9 nucleotides agree with TRBD1. This CDR3 has 17 residues. Germline V lookup: CDR1 LNHDA, CDR2 SQIVND (reference sequence). Losses at the gene ends were 3 bases for V and 3 bases for J; bases not matched to a gene: 9.